Sequencing of this T cell receptor beta chain was carried out in a study of blood T cell repertoires in COVID-19. The V segment lost 4 bases and the J segment 6 bases; nucleotides outside the gene matches: 4. Germline V gives CDR1 SGHKS, CDR2 YYEKEE (reference sequence). The CDR3 runs to 14 residues. In the original workflow: Researchers report that nucleated cell counts were estimated from reference gene primer amplification. Profiling relied on immunoSEQ multiplex PCR, and the TCRdb table lists in-frame clones only, not all of them. V, J and clone size were drawn from that table, and D and trimming were deduced from the DNA. Counted here are fewer than 45,000 clones, 88% occurring once; the ten biggest clones make up 1% to 1.5%.

The sequence was obtained from a woman aged 40 to 55 with acute or convalescent COVID-19. Sequenced sample: peripheral blood. The rearrangement uses TRBV5-5 and TRBJ1-4, with TRBD1 matching 9 bases. DNA of the CDR3: TGTGCCAGCAGCGTCGGGACAGGGCATGAAAAACTGTTTTTT. It yields the protein CASSVGTGHEKLFF.